This is a list of T cell receptor beta chains from one sample in a study of T cell changes during pregnancy in multiple sclerosis. The data were produced by immunoSEQ multiplex PCR, yet TCRdb's version contains in-frame clones alone and is incomplete. The table includes about 42,000 clones, 88% detected once. The sequencing here drew on CD4+ T cells from peripheral blood mononuclear cells, taken in the second trimester of pregnancy. The receptor set was obtained from a female donor with multiple sclerosis, enrolled in a pregnancy study. Both conserved end residues are part of each CDR3. D genes are given only for firm matches.

j_call	v_call	d_call	cdr3_aa
TRBJ2-5	TRBV11-1	TRBD2	CASSQTTSGYQETQYF
TRBJ2-1	TRBV19	NA	CASSREGGYNEQFF
TRBJ2-7	TRBV5-1	NA	CASSLGAGSDYEQYF
TRBJ2-7	TRBV11-2	NA	CASTNRQRSSYEQYF
TRBJ1-2	TRBV5-1	TRBD1	CASRTGTGTPNYGYTF
TRBJ2-7	TRBV5-1	TRBD2	CASSLTSGRVYEQYF
TRBJ1-2	TRBV2	NA	CASKESVGYTF
TRBJ1-1	TRBV7-3	TRBD1	CASSLAGQGTEAFF
TRBJ1-2	TRBV28	NA	CASSFLSDGYTF
TRBJ1-5	TRBV6-1	NA	CASSVGGDSNQPQHF
TRBJ2-7	TRBV5-1	NA	CASRLAGTSAYEQYF
TRBJ2-3	TRBV9	TRBD2	CASSVDASGFLGTDTQYF
TRBJ2-6	TRBV15	NA	CATSRGVGSAGANVLTF
TRBJ1-2	TRBV10-3	TRBD1	CASNQGVAYGYTF
TRBJ2-3	TRBV5-1	NA	CASSTTGATDTQYF
TRBJ2-3	TRBV19	TRBD2	CASRAGTSGVRDTQYF
TRBJ1-5	TRBV9	NA	CASSVDRDQPQHF
TRBJ1-2	TRBV27	TRBD1	CASTPDRVHGYTF
TRBJ2-7	TRBV5-1	NA	CASSQDTLGQYF
TRBJ2-7	TRBV6-5	NA	CASSYTGYHSYEQYF
TRBJ2-1	TRBV7-9	NA	CASSRGRASGEQFF
TRBJ1-1	TRBV6-5	NA	CASSTLAGTEAFF
TRBJ2-1	TRBV14	TRBD1	CASSRQGAIYNEQFF
TRBJ2-4	TRBV6-5	NA	CASGTFGNIQYF
TRBJ2-7	TRBV6-6	NA	CASSPGTSAYEQYF
TRBJ2-7	TRBV28	NA	CASSLLSSGPSGYEQYF
TRBJ1-5	TRBV30	NA	CAWSVGSRSNQPQHF
TRBJ1-4	TRBV30	NA	CAWHAGTGDEKLFF
TRBJ2-1	TRBV5-1	TRBD2	CASTLSGSSSYNEQFF
TRBJ1-1	TRBV19	NA	CASTPNLNTEAFF
TRBJ2-5	TRBV7-8	NA	CASSFISGQETQYF
TRBJ2-5	TRBV11-1	TRBD2	CASSLLAGGGYQETQYF
TRBJ1-2	TRBV5-6	TRBD1	CASSVAGGRYGYTF
TRBJ1-5	TRBV19	NA	CASSIRSLSNQPQHF
TRBJ2-2	TRBV28	TRBD2	CASRFGGGRADTGELFF
TRBJ1-2	TRBV5-1	TRBD1	CASNRGELYGYTF
TRBJ2-3	TRBV9	NA	CASSLRTVDTQYF
TRBJ2-5	TRBV10-3	TRBD1	CAISESEGAQETQYF
TRBJ2-1	TRBV6-1	NA	CATSDYTNEQFF
TRBJ2-6	TRBV30	TRBD1	CAWREDRAGANVLTF
TRBJ2-2	TRBV9	TRBD1	CASSVTGQGTGELFF
TRBJ2-7	TRBV28	TRBD1	CASSSQGVASYEQYF
TRBJ2-7	TRBV25-1	NA	CASVGTPPDYEQYF
TRBJ2-5	TRBV6-5	NA	CASSYRSSRPQETQYF
TRBJ2-3	TRBV15	TRBD2	CATNWAGGEDTQYF
TRBJ2-1	TRBV2	TRBD2	CASAGSGIAYNEQFF
TRBJ1-2	TRBV5-1	NA	CASSLAGWAEGTTF
TRBJ2-5	TRBV7-2	NA	CASSSTGAAGRETQYF
TRBJ2-4	TRBV30	NA	CAWSRELAKNIQYF
TRBJ2-2	TRBV4-3	TRBD1	CASSRDSQRLFF
TRBJ2-1	TRBV30	NA	CAWRSFVGAYNEQFF
TRBJ2-1	TRBV6-6	TRBD1	CASSQQGADYNEQFF
TRBJ2-7	TRBV18	TRBD2	CASSPGTSGRLGYEQYF
TRBJ2-5	TRBV29-1	TRBD1	CSGGHRGMAQYF
TRBJ2-2	TRBV7-2	TRBD1	CATERDRVDTGELFF
TRBJ2-2	TRBV10-2	TRBD2	CASTSGNTGELFF